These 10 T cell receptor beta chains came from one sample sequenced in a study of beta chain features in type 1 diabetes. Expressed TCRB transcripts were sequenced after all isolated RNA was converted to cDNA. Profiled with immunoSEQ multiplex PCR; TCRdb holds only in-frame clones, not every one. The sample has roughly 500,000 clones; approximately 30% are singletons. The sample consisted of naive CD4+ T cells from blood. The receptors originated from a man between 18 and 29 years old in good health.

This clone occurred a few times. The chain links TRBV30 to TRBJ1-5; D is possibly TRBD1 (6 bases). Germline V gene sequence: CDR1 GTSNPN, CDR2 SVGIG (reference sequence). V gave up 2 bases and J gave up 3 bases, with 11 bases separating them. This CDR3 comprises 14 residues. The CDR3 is CAWSSQGSNQPQHF. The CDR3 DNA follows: TGTGCCTGGAGTTCACAGGGTTCCAATCAGCCCCAGCATTTT.

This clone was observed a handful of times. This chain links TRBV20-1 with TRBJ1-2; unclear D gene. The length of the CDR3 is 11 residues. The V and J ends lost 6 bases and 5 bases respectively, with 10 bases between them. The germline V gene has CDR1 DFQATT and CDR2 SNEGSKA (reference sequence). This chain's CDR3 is CSADGMYGYTF. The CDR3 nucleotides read TGCAGTGCGGACGGAATGTATGGCTACACCTTC.

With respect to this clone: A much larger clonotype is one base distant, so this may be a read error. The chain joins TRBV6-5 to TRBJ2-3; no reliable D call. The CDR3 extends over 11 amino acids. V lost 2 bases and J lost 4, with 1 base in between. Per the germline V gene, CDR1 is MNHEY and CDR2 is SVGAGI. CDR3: CASSYADTQYF. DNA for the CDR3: TGTGCCAGCAGTTACGCAGATACGCAGTATTTT.

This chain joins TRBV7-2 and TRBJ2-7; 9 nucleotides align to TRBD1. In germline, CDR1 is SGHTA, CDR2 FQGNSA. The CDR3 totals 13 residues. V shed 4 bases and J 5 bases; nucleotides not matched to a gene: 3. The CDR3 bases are TGTGCCAGCAGCTCCGGGACAGGGAACGAGCAGTACTTC. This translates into CASSSGTGNEQYF.

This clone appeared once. CDR3 sequence: CASSSPIQGYEQYF. The CDR3 nucleotides read TGTGCCAGCAGCTCCCCCATTCAGGGCTACGAGCAGTACTTC. The chain employs TRBV7-2 and TRBJ2-7; D possibly corresponds to TRBD1 (5 bases). Germline V gene data show CDR1 as SGHTA and CDR2 as FQGNSA. The CDR3 is made up of 14 amino acids. V lost 4 bases and J lost 3, with 13 bases in between.

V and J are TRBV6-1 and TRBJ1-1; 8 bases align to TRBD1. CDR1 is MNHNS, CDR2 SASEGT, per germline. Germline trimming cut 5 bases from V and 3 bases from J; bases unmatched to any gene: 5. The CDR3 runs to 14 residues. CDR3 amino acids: CASSWGQVDTEAFF. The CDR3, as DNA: TGTGCCAGCAGTTGGGGACAGGTAGACACTGAAGCTTTCTTT.

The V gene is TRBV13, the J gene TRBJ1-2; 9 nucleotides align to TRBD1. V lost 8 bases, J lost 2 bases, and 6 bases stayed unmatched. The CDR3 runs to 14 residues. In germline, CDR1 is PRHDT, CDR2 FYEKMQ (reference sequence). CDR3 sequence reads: CASSGTGLNYGYTF. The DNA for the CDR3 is TGTGCCAGCTCCGGGACAGGGCTAAACTATGGCTACACCTTC. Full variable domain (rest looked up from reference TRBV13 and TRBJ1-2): AAGVIQSPRHLIKEKRETATLKCYPIPRHDTVYWYQQGPGQDPQFLISFYEKMQSDKGSIPDRFSAQQFSDYHSELNMSSLELGDSALYFCASSGTGLNYGYTFGSGTRLTVV.

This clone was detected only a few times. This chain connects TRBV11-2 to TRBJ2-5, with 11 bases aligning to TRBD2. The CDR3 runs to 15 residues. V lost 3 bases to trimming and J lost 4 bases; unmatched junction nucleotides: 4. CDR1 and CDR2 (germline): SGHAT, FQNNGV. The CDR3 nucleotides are TGTGCCAGCAGCTTCCTAGCGGGAGGAGTAGAGACCCAGTACTTC. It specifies CASSFLAGGVETQYF.

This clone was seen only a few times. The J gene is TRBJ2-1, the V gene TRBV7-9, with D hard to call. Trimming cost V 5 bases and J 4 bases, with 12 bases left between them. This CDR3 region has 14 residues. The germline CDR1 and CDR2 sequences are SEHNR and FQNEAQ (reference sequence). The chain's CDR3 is CASSPVGVYNEQFF. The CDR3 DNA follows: TGTGCCAGCAGCCCCGTGGGCGTGTACAATGAGCAGTTCTTC.

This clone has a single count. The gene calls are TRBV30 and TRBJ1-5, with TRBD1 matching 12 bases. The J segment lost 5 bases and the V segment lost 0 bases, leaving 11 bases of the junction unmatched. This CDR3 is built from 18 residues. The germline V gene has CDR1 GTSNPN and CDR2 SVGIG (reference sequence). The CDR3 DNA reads TGTGCCTGGAGTGTATCCACTACCGGGACAGGGGGCCATCAGCCCCAGCATTTT. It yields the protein CAWSVSTTGTGGHQPQHF.